These 23 T cell receptor beta chains were sequenced from one sample in a study of blood T cell repertoires in COVID-19. TCRdb's copy holds only in-frame clones and misses some; the assay was immunoSEQ multiplex PCR. Here the sample spans some 150,000 clones, 87% being singletons. Sample: peripheral blood. These receptors all come from a woman aged 45 to 65 with acute or convalescent COVID-19.

V and J are TRBV7-9 and TRBJ1-5, with D perhaps TRBD1 (6 bases). Trimming stripped 5 bases from V and 6 bases from J, with 17 bases between. Germline-derived CDR1 and CDR2 are SEHNR and FQNEAQ (reference sequence). The CDR3 length is 15 residues. In nucleotides, the CDR3 is TGTGCCAGCAGCACGGACAGAGAAGGGGGTCAGCCCCAGCATTTT. Amino acids: CASSTDREGGQPQHF. Combining the CDR3 with reference TRBV7-9 and TRBJ1-5 gives the whole variable domain DTGVSQNPRHKITKRGQNVTFRCDPISEHNRLYWYRQTLGQGPEFLTYFQNEAQLEKSRLLSDRFSAERPKGSFSTLEIQRTEQGDSAMYLCASSTDREGGQPQHFGDGTRLSIL.

The chain is built from TRBV24-1 and TRBJ2-3; 8 bases line up with TRBD2. The CDR3 has 17 residues. Germline V gene data show CDR1 as KGHDR and CDR2 as SFDVKD. With 1 base clipped from V and 4 bases from J, the junction kept 9 bases outside the gene matches. The CDR3 coding sequence is TGTGCCACCAGTGATTTAGGCCCCGGGACTAGTGCAGATACGCAGTATTTT. Encoded protein: CATSDLGPGTSADTQYF.

The V and J genes are TRBV24-1 and TRBJ1-1; unclear D gene. Between the trimmed V and J ends, which lost 3 bases and 0 bases, there was a span of 4 bases. Germline V gene lookup returns CDR1 KGHDR and CDR2 SFDVKD. CDR3 length: 13 residues. In DNA form, the CDR3 reads TGTGCCACCAGTGATCCAGTGAACACTGAAGCTTTCTTT. Amino acid sequence: CATSDPVNTEAFF.

This clone was recorded a few times. The chain combines TRBV10-3 with TRBJ2-7, with D possibly being TRBD2 (5 bases). The V end lost 8 bases, the J end lost 7 bases, and 12 bases lay between the germline ends. This CDR3 has 11 amino acids. CDR1 is ENHRY, CDR2 SYGVKD, per germline. The CDR3 loop is CAIGGSREQYF. The CDR3 nucleotides read TGTGCCATCGGAGGATCGAGGGAGCAGTACTTC.

The rearrangement uses TRBV18 and TRBJ2-3, with TRBD2 matching over 8 bases. Trimming took 1 base from V and 1 from J; bases not matched to a gene: 4. This CDR3 is built from 16 residues. Per the germline V gene, CDR1 is KGHSH and CDR2 is LQKENI. CDR3 residues: CASSPQSGSGTDTQYF. CDR3 nucleotides: TGTGCCAGCTCACCACAAAGCGGGAGTGGCACAGATACGCAGTATTTT.

The rearrangement joins TRBV5-1 to TRBJ1-4; 8 bases match TRBD1. CDR3 size: 16 residues. Germline assignment: CDR1 SGHRS and CDR2 YFSETQ. V lost 0 bases to trimming and J lost 1 base; unmatched junction nucleotides: 2. CDR3 DNA: TGCGCCAGCAGCTTGGCGACAGGGGTAACTAATGAAAAACTGTTTTTT. Its protein product is CASSLATGVTNEKLFF. Full variable domain (rest looked up from reference TRBV5-1 and TRBJ1-4): KAGVTQTPRYLIKTRGQQVTLSCSPISGHRSVSWYQQTPGQGLQFLFEYFSETQRNKGNFPGRFSGRQFSNSRSEMNVSTLELGDSALYLCASSLATGVTNEKLFFGSGTQLSVL.

This clone occurred once. CDR3 region: CASSLDRDQLNQPQHF. CDR3 nucleotide sequence: TGTGCCAGCAGCTTGGACAGGGATCAGCTCAATCAGCCCCAGCATTTT. J is TRBJ1-5 and V is TRBV11-3; 8 bases line up with TRBD1. Trimming took 3 bases from V and 3 from J; bases not matched to a gene: 7. The CDR3 is made up of 16 amino acids. Per germline, CDR1 SGHNT and CDR2 YENEEA.

This sequence joins TRBV18 and TRBJ1-5, with TRBD1 as a possible D gene (5 bases). The CDR3 totals 13 residues. The V gene's germline CDR1 is KGHSH and CDR2 LQKENI. Trimming took 3 bases from V and 5 from J, leaving 8 bases between them. CDR3 protein: CASSPGRDQPQHF. The CDR3 bases are TGTGCCAGCTCACCGGGCAGGGATCAGCCCCAGCATTTT.

DNA of the CDR3: TGTGCCAGCAGCTTAAGTCGGGTTTCCTCTGGGGCCAACGTCCTGACTTTC. Protein sequence: CASSLSRVSSGANVLTF. The J gene is TRBJ2-6, the V gene TRBV7-3; D is undetermined. CDR1 is SGHTA and CDR2 is FQGTGA in the germline V gene. Trimming took 1 base from V and 0 from J, leaving 10 bases between them. This CDR3 has 17 residues.

The chain's CDR3 is CASSLRQAVETQYF. CDR3 DNA: TGTGCCAGCAGCTTGAGGCAGGCCGTAGAGACCCAGTACTTC. The chain links TRBV5-8 to TRBJ2-5, with D uncertain. CDR3 length equals 14 residues. The V gene lost 1 base and the J gene lost 4 bases, with 11 bases spanning the gap. Germline V lookup: CDR1 SGHTS, CDR2 YDEGEE.

The rearrangement joins TRBV18 to TRBJ1-5; D is undetermined. The CDR3 loop spans 13 amino acids. The germline V gene has CDR1 KGHSH and CDR2 LQKENI. Trimming shortened V by 3 bases and J by 7 bases, and 10 bases separated the two germline ends. Here the CDR3 DNA reads TGTGCCAGCTCACCTCTCCGCGGGCAGCCCCAGCATTTT. This sequence encodes CASSPLRGQPQHF.

A few counts support this clone. The chain has TRBV15 and TRBJ1-2; D is undetermined. The V gene's germline CDR1 is LNHNV and CDR2 YYDKDF (reference sequence). This CDR3 has 14 residues. Between the trimmed V and J ends, which lost 0 bases and 10 bases, there was a span of 15 bases. CDR3 bases: TGTGCCACCAGCAGAGATCCGCGGGCGTCAGACTACACCTTC. Translated: CATSRDPRASDYTF. Full variable domain (outside the CDR3, taken from reference TRBV15 and TRBJ1-2): DAMVIQNPRYQVTQFGKPVTLSCSQTLNHNVMYWYQQKSSQAPKLLFHYYDKDFNNEADTPDNFQSRRPNTSFCFLDIRSPGLGDTAMYLCATSRDPRASDYTFGSGTRLTVV.

In nucleotides, the CDR3 is TGTGCCAGCGCCAGGTCCATGAACACTGAAGCTTTCTTT. Translating gives CASARSMNTEAFF. The chain recombines TRBV12-3 or TRBV12-4 with TRBJ1-1, with D hard to call. The CDR3 contains 13 residues. V shed 8 bases and J shed 0 bases, with 10 bases lying between them.

The chain joins TRBV3-1 (or the pseudogene TRBV3-2) to TRBJ1-2; D remains unclear. This CDR3 contains 16 residues. Germline CDR1 LGHDT, CDR2 YNNKEL (reference sequence). The ends were cut back, 1 base at V and 6 bases at J, with 18 bases in the middle. CDR3 in amino acids: CASSQAFAGNADGYTF. The CDR3 DNA follows: TGTGCCAGCAGCCAAGCGTTTGCGGGGAATGCTGATGGCTACACCTTC.

V is TRBV6-5 and J is TRBJ2-7, with D possibly matching TRBD1 (5 bases). The ends were cut back, 0 bases at V and 6 bases at J, with 12 bases in the middle. Germline lookup yields CDR1 MNHEY and CDR2 SVGAGI. The CDR3 length is 14 residues. CDR3 in DNA: TGTGCCAGCAGTTACTCGATAGGGGCTATCGAGCAGTACTTC. Translated, it gives CASSYSIGAIEQYF.

This clone was detected a few times. This sequence joins TRBV25-1 and TRBJ2-2; the D gene is possibly TRBD1 (5 bases). V shed 3 bases and J shed 0 bases, with 5 bases lying between them. Germline V gene sequence: CDR1 MGHDK, CDR2 SYGVNS. The CDR3 consists of 14 residues. The CDR3 sequence: CASSDRANTGELFF. DNA for the CDR3: TGTGCCAGCAGTGACAGGGCGAACACCGGGGAGCTGTTTTTT.

This clone is a singleton in its sample. The V gene is TRBV13, the J gene TRBJ2-7; 9 bases match TRBD1. Trimming took 2 bases from V and 0 from J; bases not matched to a gene: 2. Germline loops: CDR1 PRHDT, CDR2 FYEKMQ (reference sequence). This CDR3 region has 15 residues. The CDR3 DNA reads TGTGCCAGCAGCTTAAGGGACAGGGCCTCCTACGAGCAGTACTTC. Its protein product is CASSLRDRASYEQYF.

The chain carries TRBV5-1 and TRBJ2-1; 7 bases fit TRBD2. The CDR3 consists of 15 residues. Germline V gene data show CDR1 as SGHRS and CDR2 as YFSETQ. Trimming at V came to 1 base and at J to 4 bases, leaving 5 bases not matched to a gene. The CDR3 region is CASSLSSGSYNEQFF. The DNA of the CDR3 is TGCGCCAGCAGCTTGTCTAGCGGTTCTTACAATGAGCAGTTCTTC. The full variable domain, with the rest looked up from reference TRBV5-1 and TRBJ2-1, is KAGVTQTPRYLIKTRGQQVTLSCSPISGHRSVSWYQQTPGQGLQFLFEYFSETQRNKGNFPGRFSGRQFSNSRSEMNVSTLELGDSALYLCASSLSSGSYNEQFFGPGTRLTVL.

DNA of the CDR3: TGTGCCAGCAGCGTTGGACTAGCAGTGGGGGAGCTGTTTTTT. It codes for CASSVGLAVGELFF. The V call is TRBV9, the J call TRBJ2-2, with 8 bases lining up with TRBD2. Germline V lookup: CDR1 SGDLS, CDR2 YYNGEE. V lost 2 bases and J lost 8; bases outside the gene matches: 5. The length of the CDR3 is 14 residues. The full variable domain, its missing parts supplied by reference TRBV9 and TRBJ2-2, is DSGVTQTPKHLITATGQRVTLRCSPRSGDLSVYWYQQSLDQGLQFLIQYYNGEERAKGNILERFSAQQFPDLHSELNLSSLELGDSALYFCASSVGLAVGELFFGEGSRLTVL.

The chain couples TRBV10-2 to TRBJ2-3, with a weak D call TRBD1 (6 bases). The CDR3 has 12 amino acids. Trimming removed 6 bases from V and 6 bases from J, with 10 bases in between. CDR1 and CDR2 (germline): WSHSY, SAAADI. The CDR3 DNA sequence: TGCGCCAGCAGACCCCAGGGGGATACGCAGTATTTT. The encoded protein is CASRPQGDTQYF.

This chain uses TRBV6-1 with TRBJ1-2; D unresolved. The germline V gene has CDR1 MNHNS and CDR2 SASEGT. The CDR3 contains 12 residues. The ends were cut back, 3 bases at V and 6 bases at J, with 8 bases in the middle. The CDR3 loop is CASSDRADGYTF. DNA for the CDR3: TGTGCCAGCAGTGATCGCGCGGATGGCTACACCTTC.

The gene calls are TRBV10-3 and TRBJ2-7, with D possibly matching TRBD2 (6 bases). CDR1 and CDR2 from the germline V gene are ENHRY and SYGVKD. CDR3 length: 16 amino acids. With 1 base removed from V and 7 bases from J, the gap between germline ends came to 20 bases. The CDR3 nucleotides are TGTGCCATCAGTGAGTATGTTTCCGGGACTCGCAGGGAGCAGTACTTC. Protein product: CAISEYVSGTRREQYF.

The CDR3 DNA follows: TGTGCCAGCAGCGGGACTAGCGGCGAGCAGTACTTC. Amino acid sequence: CASSGTSGEQYF. The chain employs TRBV9 and TRBJ2-7, with 10 bases aligning to TRBD2. Trimming cost V 3 bases and J 6 bases; bases outside gene matches: 0. There are 12 residues in the CDR3. Germline V gene data show CDR1 as SGDLS and CDR2 as YYNGEE. Full variable domain (remainder filled in from reference TRBV9 and TRBJ2-7): DSGVTQTPKHLITATGQRVTLRCSPRSGDLSVYWYQQSLDQGLQFLIQYYNGEERAKGNILERFSAQQFPDLHSELNLSSLELGDSALYFCASSGTSGEQYFGPGTRLTVT.